The 7 T cell receptor beta chains below all came from one sample that was sequenced in a study of T-cell reconstitution after alpha-beta-depleted transplantation in children. Unique molecular identifiers were built into the TCRbeta library. TCRdb reanalysed the PCR reads using MiXCR and keeps one entry per CDR3 protein. The sample lists some 76,000 distinct CDR3 sequences, about a tenth occurring once. Sequences were derived from PBMCs, sampled before TCRalphabeta/CD19-depleted stem cell transplant. The receptors derive from a boy aged 5-17 years with acute myeloid leukemia, due to receive a stem cell transplant.

V usage is TRBV29-1 and J usage is TRBJ1-1, with D maybe TRBD1 (6 bases). Germline V gives CDR1 SQVTM, CDR2 ANQGSEA. The V and J ends lost 6 bases and 3 bases respectively, with 20 bases between them. The CDR3 is 15 residues long. CDR3 sequence reads: CSVSPAGEIDTEAFF. CDR3 DNA sequence: TGCAGCGTGAGCCCGGCAGGGGAGATAGACACTGAAGCTTTCTTT. The variable domain in full, completed from reference TRBV29-1 and TRBJ1-1, reads SAVISQKPSRDICQRGTSLTIQCQVDSQVTMMFWYRQQPGQSLTLIATANQGSEATYESGFVIDKFPISRPNLTFSTLTVSNMSPEDSSIYLCSVSPAGEIDTEAFFGQGTRLTVV.

The chain uses TRBV7-9 and TRBJ2-2; D remains ambiguous. The V end lost 3 bases, the J end lost 5 bases, and 13 bases lay between the germline ends. Per the germline V gene, CDR1 is SEHNR and CDR2 is FQNEAQ (reference sequence). This CDR3 has 15 amino acids. CDR3: CASSLDPSFTGELFF. The CDR3 region has the DNA TGTGCCAGCAGCTTGGACCCCTCTTTTACCGGGGAGCTGTTTTTT.

This clonotype was seen only a few times. The chain has TRBV12-3 or TRBV12-4 and TRBJ2-6, with TRBD1 identical over 9 bases. V gave up 4 bases and J gave up 0 bases; unmatched junction bases: 4. CDR3 length: 17 residues. Here the CDR3 reads CASSSRQGVSGANVLTF. CDR3 bases: TGTGCCAGCAGTTCAAGACAGGGGGTCTCTGGGGCCAACGTCCTGACTTTC.

This clonotype was seen more than once but under ten times. This chain joins TRBV7-3 and TRBJ2-5; 7 bases map to TRBD1. Germline CDR1 SGHTA, CDR2 FQGTGA. This CDR3 has 15 amino acids. V lost 5 bases and J lost 1; bases outside the gene matches: 7. CDR3 residues: CASSTNGQVQETQYF. Here the CDR3 DNA reads TGTGCCAGCAGCACCAACGGACAGGTCCAAGAGACCCAGTACTTC.

This clonotype has a handful of counts. V gene TRBV12-3 or TRBV12-4 combines with J gene TRBJ2-7; D gene uncertain. The length of the CDR3 is 14 residues. Deletions cut 5 bases from V and 0 bases from J, with 11 bases between. The CDR3 loop is CASSPDLSSYEQYF. The CDR3, as DNA: TGTGCCAGCAGTCCAGACCTGAGCTCCTACGAGCAGTACTTC.

This clonotype was detected a few times. V usage is TRBV11-2 and J usage is TRBJ2-7; D may be TRBD2 (5 bases). The V end was cut by 4 bases, the J end by 6 bases, with 16 bases between. CDR3 length: 14 residues. Germline CDR1 SGHAT, CDR2 FQNNGV. The CDR3: CASSSSRPRGEQYF. In DNA form, the CDR3 reads TGTGCCAGCAGCTCAAGCCGACCCCGGGGCGAGCAGTACTTC.

This chain uses TRBV2 with TRBJ1-1, with D unresolved. Germline V gene data show CDR1 as SNHLY and CDR2 as FYNNEI. This CDR3 has 13 amino acids. The germline V and J ends were trimmed by 6 bases and 0 bases, with 8 bases remaining between them. This CDR3 reads CASRHTLNTEAFF. The CDR3 bases are TGTGCCAGCAGACACACTTTGAACACTGAAGCTTTCTTT.